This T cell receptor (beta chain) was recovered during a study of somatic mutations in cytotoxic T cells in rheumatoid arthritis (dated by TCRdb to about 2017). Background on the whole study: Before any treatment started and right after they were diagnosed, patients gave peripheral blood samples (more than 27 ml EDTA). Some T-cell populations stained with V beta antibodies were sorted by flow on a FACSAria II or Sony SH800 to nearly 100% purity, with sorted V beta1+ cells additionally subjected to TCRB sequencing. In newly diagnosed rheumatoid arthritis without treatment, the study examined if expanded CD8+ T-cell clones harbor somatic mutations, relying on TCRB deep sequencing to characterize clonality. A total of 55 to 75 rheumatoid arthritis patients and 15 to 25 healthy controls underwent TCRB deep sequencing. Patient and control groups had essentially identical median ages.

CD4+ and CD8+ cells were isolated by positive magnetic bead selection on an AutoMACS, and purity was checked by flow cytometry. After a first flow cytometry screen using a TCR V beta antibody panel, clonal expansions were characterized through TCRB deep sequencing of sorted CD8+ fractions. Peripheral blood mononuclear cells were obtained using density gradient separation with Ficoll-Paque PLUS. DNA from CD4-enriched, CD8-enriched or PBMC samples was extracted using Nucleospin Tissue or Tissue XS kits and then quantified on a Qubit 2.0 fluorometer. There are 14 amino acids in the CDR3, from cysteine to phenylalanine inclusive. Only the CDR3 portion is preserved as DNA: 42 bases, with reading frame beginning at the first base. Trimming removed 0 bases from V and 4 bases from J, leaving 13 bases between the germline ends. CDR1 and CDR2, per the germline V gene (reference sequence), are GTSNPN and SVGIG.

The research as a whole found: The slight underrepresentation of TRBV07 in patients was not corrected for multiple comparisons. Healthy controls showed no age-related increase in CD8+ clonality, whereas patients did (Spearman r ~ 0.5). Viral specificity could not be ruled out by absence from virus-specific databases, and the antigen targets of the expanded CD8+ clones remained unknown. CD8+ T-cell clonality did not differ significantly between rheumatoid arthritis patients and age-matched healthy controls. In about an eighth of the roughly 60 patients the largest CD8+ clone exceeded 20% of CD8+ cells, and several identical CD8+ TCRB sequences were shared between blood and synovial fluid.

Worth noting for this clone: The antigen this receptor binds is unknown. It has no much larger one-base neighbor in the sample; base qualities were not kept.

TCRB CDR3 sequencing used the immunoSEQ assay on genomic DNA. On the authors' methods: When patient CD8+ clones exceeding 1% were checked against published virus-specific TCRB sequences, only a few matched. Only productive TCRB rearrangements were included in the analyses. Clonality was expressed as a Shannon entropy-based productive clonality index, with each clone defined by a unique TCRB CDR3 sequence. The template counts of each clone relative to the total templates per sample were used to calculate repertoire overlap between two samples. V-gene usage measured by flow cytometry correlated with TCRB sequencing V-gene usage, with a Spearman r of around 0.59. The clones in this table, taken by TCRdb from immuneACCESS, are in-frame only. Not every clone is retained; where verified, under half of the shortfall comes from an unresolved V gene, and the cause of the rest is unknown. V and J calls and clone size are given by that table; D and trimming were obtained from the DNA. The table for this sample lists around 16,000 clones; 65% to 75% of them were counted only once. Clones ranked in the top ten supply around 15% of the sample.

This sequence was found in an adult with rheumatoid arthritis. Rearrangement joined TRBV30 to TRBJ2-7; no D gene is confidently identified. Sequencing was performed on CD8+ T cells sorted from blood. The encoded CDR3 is CAWSVLRPPYEQYF. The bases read TGTGCCTGGAGTGTACTGAGACCCCCATACGAGCAGTACTTC.